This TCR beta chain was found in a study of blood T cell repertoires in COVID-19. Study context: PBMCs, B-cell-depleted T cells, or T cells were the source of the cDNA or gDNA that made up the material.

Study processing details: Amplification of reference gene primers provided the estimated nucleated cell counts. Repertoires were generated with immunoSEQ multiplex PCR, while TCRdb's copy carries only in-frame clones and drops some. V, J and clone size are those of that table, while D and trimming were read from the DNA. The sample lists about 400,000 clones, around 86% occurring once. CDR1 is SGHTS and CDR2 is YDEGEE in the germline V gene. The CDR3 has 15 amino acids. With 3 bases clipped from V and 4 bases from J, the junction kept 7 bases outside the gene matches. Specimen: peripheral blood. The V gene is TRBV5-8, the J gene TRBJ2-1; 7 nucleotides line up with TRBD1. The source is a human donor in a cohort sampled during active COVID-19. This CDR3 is CASSYRGMGYNEQFF. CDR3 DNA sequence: TGTGCCAGCAGCTACAGGGGCATGGGATACAATGAGCAGTTCTTC.